These T cell receptor beta chains were read from a single sample in a study of T cell responses to AZD1222 COVID-19 vaccine. Clones were sequenced by immunoSEQ multiplex PCR, and TCRdb holds only the in-frame ones, with some missing. The repertoire holds some 180,000 clones, with approximately 90% as singletons. Sequencing used peripheral blood, obtained on day 0 of AZD1222 vaccination. These receptors were collected from an adult in good health. The CDR3 runs from the conserved cysteine through the conserved F or W. A D gene is named only where the DNA matches it firmly. Expanded clones get a size class; other rows say once, few or many, or leave the size out.

j_gene: TRBJ1-6
abundance: NA
d_gene: NA
v_gene: TRBV6-5
CDR3nt: TGTGCCAGCAGGGACAGTTTTAATTCACCCCTCCACTTT
CDR3aa: CASRDSFNSPLHF

j_gene: TRBJ1-5
abundance: NA
d_gene: NA
v_gene: TRBV5-6
CDR3nt: TGTGCCAGCAGCTCAGCCCGTGGGCCCCAGCATTTT
CDR3aa: CASSSARGPQHF

j_gene: TRBJ2-7
abundance: NA
d_gene: TRBD2
v_gene: TRBV5-4
CDR3nt: TGTGCCAGCAGCGCGTGGACTAGCGGGATCTACGAGCAGTACTTC
CDR3aa: CASSAWTSGIYEQYF

j_gene: TRBJ2-3
abundance: NA
d_gene: TRBD2
v_gene: TRBV27
CDR3nt: TGTGCCAGCAGTTTAGTAATTCGGAGCGGGAGAGGTAGGACAGATACGCAGTATTTT
CDR3aa: CASSLVIRSGRGRTDTQYF

j_gene: TRBJ2-3
abundance: NA
d_gene: NA
v_gene: TRBV7-2
CDR3nt: TGTGCCAGCAGCTCCACTAGTCGTCCCACAGATACGCAGTATTTT
CDR3aa: CASSSTSRPTDTQYF

j_gene: TRBJ1-2
abundance: NA
d_gene: NA
v_gene: TRBV28
CDR3nt: TGTGCCAGCACCCTCGGGGGGGGCTATGGCTACACCTTC
CDR3aa: CASTLGGGYGYTF

j_gene: TRBJ2-1
abundance: NA
d_gene: TRBD2
v_gene: TRBV4-2
CDR3nt: TGTGCCAGCAGCCAATACTCCGGGACTAGCGGGAGTGGGTGGAAGGATGAGCAGTTCTTC
CDR3aa: CASSQYSGTSGSGWKDEQFF

j_gene: TRBJ1-5
abundance: NA
d_gene: NA
v_gene: TRBV24-1
CDR3nt: TGTGCCACCAGTGATGAGGGCAATGCGGGAAATCAGCCCCAGCATTTT
CDR3aa: CATSDEGNAGNQPQHF

j_gene: TRBJ1-2
abundance: few
d_gene: TRBD1
v_gene: TRBV10-3
CDR3nt: TGTGCCATCAGCATGCGACAGGGTCTGGTGGAGTATGGCTACACCTTC
CDR3aa: CAISMRQGLVEYGYTF

j_gene: TRBJ2-5
abundance: NA
d_gene: TRBD2
v_gene: TRBV5-6
CDR3nt: TGTGCCAGCAGCTCCCCTAGCGGGGGGGCCGTCCAAGAGACCCAGTACTTC
CDR3aa: CASSSPSGGAVQETQYF

j_gene: TRBJ1-5
abundance: NA
d_gene: TRBD1
v_gene: TRBV7-9
CDR3nt: TGTGCCAGCAGCACAGGGACAGGGGCCGGTCAGCCCCAGCATTTT
CDR3aa: CASSTGTGAGQPQHF

j_gene: TRBJ1-6
abundance: NA
d_gene: NA
v_gene: TRBV7-9
CDR3nt: TGTGCCAGCAGCTTAGCGCCGGGGGTTAATTCACCCCTCCACTTT
CDR3aa: CASSLAPGVNSPLHF

j_gene: TRBJ2-1
abundance: NA
d_gene: NA
v_gene: TRBV9
CDR3nt: TGTGCCAGCAGCGTAGGGGGAGGGGGCCTTACCTACAATGAGCAGTTCTTC
CDR3aa: CASSVGGGGLTYNEQFF

j_gene: TRBJ1-4
abundance: NA
d_gene: TRBD1
v_gene: TRBV7-9
CDR3nt: TGTGCCAGCAGCTCCGGGACAGGGGGACCTAATGAAAAACTGTTTTTT
CDR3aa: CASSSGTGGPNEKLFF

j_gene: TRBJ2-7
abundance: NA
d_gene: TRBD2
v_gene: TRBV9
CDR3nt: TGTGCCAGCAGCGGGATTACTAGCGGAGCCCTCTACGAGCAGTACTTC
CDR3aa: CASSGITSGALYEQYF

j_gene: TRBJ1-2
abundance: NA
d_gene: TRBD1
v_gene: TRBV28
CDR3nt: TGTGCCAGCAGTTTGAGACAGGGGGCGGGCTATGGCTACACCTTC
CDR3aa: CASSLRQGAGYGYTF

j_gene: TRBJ1-6
abundance: NA
d_gene: NA
v_gene: TRBV6-5
CDR3nt: TGTGCCATCGCGACCTCTCCCAGTTCACCCCTCCACTTT
CDR3aa: CAIATSPSSPLHF

j_gene: TRBJ2-1
abundance: NA
d_gene: TRBD2
v_gene: TRBV5-1
CDR3nt: TGCGCCAGCAGCTGGCCGGGACTAGCGGGGCAGGGCAAATCGGCCTACAATGAGCAGTTCTTC
CDR3aa: CASSWPGLAGQGKSAYNEQFF

j_gene: TRBJ2-7
abundance: NA
d_gene: NA
v_gene: TRBV10-1
CDR3nt: TGCGCCAGCAGTGATGCGTCGCAGTGCTCCTACGAGCAGTACTTC
CDR3aa: CASSDASQCSYEQYF

j_gene: TRBJ2-7
abundance: NA
d_gene: NA
v_gene: TRBV29-1
CDR3nt: TGCAGCGTTGAAAGGGCAGGAGAGAAAGGGCAGTACTTC
CDR3aa: CSVERAGEKGQYF

j_gene: TRBJ2-7
abundance: NA
d_gene: NA
v_gene: TRBV29-1
CDR3nt: TGCAGCGTTGAGGGGAATAATCGGGGCGCAGGAGATCACGAGCAGTACTTC
CDR3aa: CSVEGNNRGAGDHEQYF

j_gene: TRBJ1-6
abundance: few
d_gene: TRBD1
v_gene: TRBV7-9
CDR3nt: TGTGCCAGCAGACGGACAGGGGATTCACCCCTCCACTTT
CDR3aa: CASRRTGDSPLHF

j_gene: TRBJ2-3
abundance: NA
d_gene: NA
v_gene: TRBV5-5
CDR3nt: TGTGCCAGCAGCTTGGTCCCCAGCACTAGCACAGATACGCAGTATTTT
CDR3aa: CASSLVPSTSTDTQYF

j_gene: TRBJ1-5
abundance: few
d_gene: NA
v_gene: TRBV21-1
CDR3nt: TGTGCCAGCAGCAAAGGGACCGGGACAGGGATTACGCCCCAGCATTTT
CDR3aa: CASSKGTGTGITPQHF

j_gene: TRBJ2-3
abundance: NA
d_gene: NA
v_gene: TRBV3-1/TRBV3-2
CDR3nt: TGTGCCAGCAGCCCGGGGCCATCTCAGTATCGGGATACGCAGTATTTT
CDR3aa: CASSPGPSQYRDTQYF

j_gene: TRBJ2-5
abundance: NA
d_gene: TRBD2
v_gene: TRBV11-2
CDR3nt: TGTGCCAGCAGCGAGCTAGCGGAAGAGACCCAGTACTTC
CDR3aa: CASSELAEETQYF

j_gene: TRBJ2-5
abundance: NA
d_gene: TRBD2
v_gene: TRBV6-5
CDR3nt: TGTGCCAGCAGTTACGGGCGGGAGTGGGAGACCCAGTACTTC
CDR3aa: CASSYGREWETQYF

j_gene: TRBJ2-1
abundance: NA
d_gene: NA
v_gene: TRBV5-3
CDR3nt: TGTGCCAGAAGCTGCCTACAGGGCCTCCCCTACAATGAGCAGTTCTTC
CDR3aa: CARSCLQGLPYNEQFF

j_gene: TRBJ2-2
abundance: NA
d_gene: TRBD1
v_gene: TRBV5-1
CDR3nt: TGCGCCAGCAGTTCAAAAAAAACAGGGGGCAACGGCGGGGAGCTGTTTTTT
CDR3aa: CASSSKKTGGNGGELFF

j_gene: TRBJ1-6
abundance: NA
d_gene: NA
v_gene: TRBV10-2
CDR3nt: TGCGCCAGCGACCCCTTGGGGGAATCCTATAATTCACCCCTCCACTTT
CDR3aa: CASDPLGESYNSPLHF

j_gene: TRBJ1-4
abundance: few
d_gene: NA
v_gene: TRBV9
CDR3nt: TGTGCCAGCAGCGTAGGGCAGGGCCTCGAAAAACTGTTTTTT
CDR3aa: CASSVGQGLEKLFF

j_gene: TRBJ1-4
abundance: NA
d_gene: NA
v_gene: TRBV3-1/TRBV3-2
CDR3nt: TGTGCCAGCAGCGAGGCGGGACAACAGAATGAAAAACTGTTTTTT
CDR3aa: CASSEAGQQNEKLFF

j_gene: TRBJ1-6
abundance: NA
d_gene: TRBD1
v_gene: TRBV7-9
CDR3nt: TGTGCCAGCAAAAAGGCGGGACAGGCCTATTCACCCCTCCACTTT
CDR3aa: CASKKAGQAYSPLHF

j_gene: TRBJ1-3
abundance: NA
d_gene: NA
v_gene: TRBV3-1/TRBV3-2
CDR3nt: TGTGCCAGCAGCCAAGATCTCGCGGAGCTGGGGGGAAACACCATATATTTT
CDR3aa: CASSQDLAELGGNTIYF

j_gene: TRBJ2-7
abundance: few
d_gene: TRBD2
v_gene: TRBV11-2
CDR3nt: TGTGCCAGCCTCCTTAGCGGGAGGGACGAGCAGTACTTC
CDR3aa: CASLLSGRDEQYF

j_gene: TRBJ2-7
abundance: NA
d_gene: TRBD1
v_gene: TRBV19
CDR3nt: TGTGCCAGTAGTTTACAAGCCGGGACAGGGGGCTACGAGCAGTACTTC
CDR3aa: CASSLQAGTGGYEQYF

j_gene: TRBJ2-2
abundance: once
d_gene: NA
v_gene: TRBV5-1
CDR3nt: TGCGCCAGCAGCCCGAGGACTGACGGCACCGGGGAGCTGTTTTTT
CDR3aa: CASSPRTDGTGELFF

j_gene: TRBJ2-5
abundance: NA
d_gene: NA
v_gene: TRBV28
CDR3nt: TGTGCCAGCAGTCCGGGTCTCCAAGAGACCCAGTACTTC
CDR3aa: CASSPGLQETQYF

j_gene: TRBJ2-3
abundance: once
d_gene: NA
v_gene: TRBV7-2
CDR3nt: TGTGCCAGCAGCTTGGCCCTCACAGATACGCAGTATTTT
CDR3aa: CASSLALTDTQYF

j_gene: TRBJ1-2
abundance: NA
d_gene: NA
v_gene: TRBV7-9
CDR3nt: TGTGCCAGCAGCTTAGGTGGGGGGCCAGGAATCTATGGCTACACCTTC
CDR3aa: CASSLGGGPGIYGYTF

j_gene: TRBJ2-7
abundance: NA
d_gene: TRBD2
v_gene: TRBV3-1/TRBV3-2
CDR3nt: TGTGCCAGCAGCAGACTAGCGGGAGAGACCGCGCAGTACTTC
CDR3aa: CASSRLAGETAQYF

j_gene: TRBJ1-6
abundance: NA
d_gene: NA
v_gene: TRBV30
CDR3nt: TGTGCCGCGAACAGGGCCCCCGATAATAATTCACCCCTCCACTTT
CDR3aa: CAANRAPDNNSPLHF

j_gene: TRBJ1-1
abundance: NA
d_gene: NA
v_gene: TRBV7-9
CDR3nt: TGTGCCAGCAGCTTAGGAGGGTGGGGCCAAAACACTGAAGCTTTCTTT
CDR3aa: CASSLGGWGQNTEAFF

j_gene: TRBJ2-7
abundance: NA
d_gene: NA
v_gene: TRBV27
CDR3nt: TGTGCCAGCAGTCGTCGGGCAGGGCCCTACGAGCAGTACTTC
CDR3aa: CASSRRAGPYEQYF

j_gene: TRBJ1-5
abundance: NA
d_gene: TRBD1
v_gene: TRBV5-1
CDR3nt: TGCGCCAGCAGCTTGTGGGGACAGTACGATCAGCCCCAGCATTTT
CDR3aa: CASSLWGQYDQPQHF

j_gene: TRBJ1-2
abundance: once
d_gene: TRBD1
v_gene: TRBV5-1
CDR3nt: TGCGCCAGCACCCCCGGACAGGCTAACTATGGCTACACCTTC
CDR3aa: CASTPGQANYGYTF

j_gene: TRBJ1-2
abundance: medium-sized
d_gene: TRBD1
v_gene: TRBV5-1
CDR3nt: TGCGCCAGCAGACAGGGGCTCAATGGCTACACCTTC
CDR3aa: CASRQGLNGYTF

j_gene: TRBJ1-5
abundance: NA
d_gene: NA
v_gene: TRBV19
CDR3nt: TGTGCCAGTAACGGCAGGGGCACTAATCAGCCCCAGCATTTT
CDR3aa: CASNGRGTNQPQHF

j_gene: TRBJ2-5
abundance: NA
d_gene: NA
v_gene: TRBV11-1
CDR3nt: TGTGCCAGCAGCTTAAAAGAGACCCAGTACTTC
CDR3aa: CASSLKETQYF

j_gene: TRBJ1-2
abundance: NA
d_gene: NA
v_gene: TRBV2
CDR3nt: TGTGCCAGCAGTACCCAAGGCGGGGCGTCTAACTATGGCTACACCTTC
CDR3aa: CASSTQGGASNYGYTF

j_gene: TRBJ2-1
abundance: NA
d_gene: NA
v_gene: TRBV2
CDR3nt: TGTGCCAGCAAAATGGGCGTTAGTAACAATGAGCAGTTCTTC
CDR3aa: CASKMGVSNNEQFF

j_gene: TRBJ1-3
abundance: NA
d_gene: TRBD1
v_gene: TRBV3-1/TRBV3-2
CDR3nt: TGTGCCAGCCAGGGGGCGGCTGGAAACACCATATATTTT
CDR3aa: CASQGAAGNTIYF

j_gene: TRBJ1-1
abundance: NA
d_gene: NA
v_gene: TRBV27
CDR3nt: TGTGCCAGCAGTCCCCACAGGGCCGGAAGGAACACTGAAGCTTTCTTT
CDR3aa: CASSPHRAGRNTEAFF

j_gene: TRBJ1-2
abundance: NA
d_gene: NA
v_gene: TRBV28
CDR3nt: TGTGCCAGCAGTTTTGGGGCAGCTAGGGGTAACTATGGCTACACCTTC
CDR3aa: CASSFGAARGNYGYTF

j_gene: TRBJ1-5
abundance: NA
d_gene: NA
v_gene: TRBV6-4
CDR3nt: TGTGCCAGCAGTGTGGAAGCCCATAGCAATCAGCCCCAGCATTTT
CDR3aa: CASSVEAHSNQPQHF